These 30 T cell receptor beta chains share one sample of origin, sequenced in a study of blood T cell repertoires in COVID-19. Only in-frame clones appear in the TCRdb table, and some are missing; sequencing was by immunoSEQ multiplex PCR. The sample gives tens of thousands of clones, around 83% of which show up once; more than 2% is in the top ten. The sample consisted of peripheral blood. The receptors were gathered from a woman in her 70s with acute or convalescent COVID-19.

The chain carries TRBV7-3 and TRBJ1-1; D ambiguous. The germline gives CDR1 SGHTA, CDR2 FQGTGA. The CDR3 loop spans 13 amino acids. Trimming shortened V by 0 bases and J by 5 bases, and 7 bases separated the two germline ends. CDR3 residues: CASSLTSETEAFF. The CDR3 DNA is TGTGCCAGCAGCTTAACATCCGAGACTGAAGCTTTCTTT.

The chain couples TRBV4-2 to TRBJ2-2, with 9 bases that match TRBD2. This CDR3 comprises 17 residues. The germline V gene has CDR1 LGHNA and CDR2 YNFKEQ. The J segment lost 5 bases and the V segment lost 0 bases, leaving 7 bases of the junction unmatched. CDR3: CASSQDKGLAGTGELFF. The CDR3 DNA is TGTGCCAGCAGCCAAGATAAGGGGCTAGCGGGGACCGGGGAGCTGTTTTTT.

This clone was detected once. The gene calls are TRBV5-1 and TRBJ2-1, with a possible D match to TRBD2 (6 bases). The V end was cut by 4 bases, the J end by 7 bases, with 21 bases between. This CDR3 is 16 amino acids long. Germline-derived CDR1 and CDR2 are SGHRS and YFSETQ. The chain's CDR3 is CASSPAGGALDNEQFF. CDR3 nucleotide sequence: TGCGCCAGCAGCCCCGCAGGAGGGGCTCTGGATAATGAGCAGTTCTTC.

This sequence joins TRBV9 and TRBJ2-3; 7 bases match TRBD1. Trimming removed 2 bases from V and 2 bases from J; junction bases left unmatched: 20. The length of the CDR3 is 20 residues. CDR1 is SGDLS, CDR2 YYNGEE, per germline. The CDR3: CASSVSSEPGQNILTDTQYF. The CDR3 nucleotides read TGTGCCAGCAGCGTTTCCTCCGAACCGGGACAGAATATTCTCACAGATACGCAGTATTTT.

This clone has only one observation. This chain joins TRBV28 and TRBJ1-3, with D maybe TRBD1 (5 bases). With 6 bases removed from V and 0 bases from J, the gap between germline ends came to 6 bases. Germline values: CDR1 MDHEN, CDR2 SYDVKM. This CDR3 comprises 13 residues. CDR3 sequence reads: CASRTASGNTIYF. In DNA form, the CDR3 reads TGTGCCAGCAGGACAGCCTCTGGAAACACCATATATTTT.

This rearrangement joins TRBV7-9 to TRBJ1-3; the match to TRBD1 covers 8 bases. This CDR3 region has 19 residues. V lost 3 bases and J lost 0; bases outside the gene matches: 13. From germline, CDR1 is SEHNR and CDR2 FQNEAQ (reference sequence). CDR3 nucleotides: TGTGCCAGCAGCTTTTTGTGGGACAGGCGGATCGTCTCTGGAAACACCATATATTTT. Encoded protein: CASSFLWDRRIVSGNTIYF.

This chain's CDR3 is CASSLGLAAKTQYF. CDR3 DNA sequence: TGCGCCAGCAGCTTGGGACTAGCAGCGAAGACCCAGTACTTC. The chain carries TRBV5-1 and TRBJ2-5; 7 bases fit TRBD2. The germline V gene encodes CDR1 SGHRS and CDR2 YFSETQ. The ends lost 0 bases at V and 6 bases at J; junction bases unmatched: 5. This CDR3 contains 14 residues. The whole variable domain, remainder taken from reference TRBV5-1 and TRBJ2-5, is KAGVTQTPRYLIKTRGQQVTLSCSPISGHRSVSWYQQTPGQGLQFLFEYFSETQRNKGNFPGRFSGRQFSNSRSEMNVSTLELGDSALYLCASSLGLAAKTQYFGPGTRLLVL.

This rearrangement joins TRBV29-1 to TRBJ1-1; 10 positions agree with TRBD1. Germline CDR1 is SQVTM and CDR2 is ANQGSEA. This CDR3 is built from 15 residues. The V segment lost 7 bases and the J segment 3 bases; nucleotides outside the gene matches: 11. The CDR3 sequence is CSARQGALGDTEAFF. Written as DNA, the CDR3 is TGCAGCGCAAGACAGGGGGCACTGGGGGACACTGAAGCTTTCTTT.

The chain has TRBV7-3 and TRBJ1-4; no definite D call. Germline V gene lookup returns CDR1 SGHTA and CDR2 FQGTGA. The germline V and J ends were trimmed by 4 bases and 17 bases, with 26 bases remaining between them. CDR3 length: 15 residues. The CDR3 protein is CASSYPLVSREGGFF. CDR3 nucleotides: TGTGCCAGCAGCTATCCCCTCGTTAGTCGGGAAGGCGGCTTTTTT.

This chain joins TRBV19 and TRBJ1-5, with 8 bases fitting TRBD1. The ends lost 5 bases at V and 15 bases at J; junction bases unmatched: 9. Germline CDR1 LNHDA, CDR2 SQIVND (reference sequence). The length of the CDR3 is 12 residues. The CDR3 loop reads CASSALDRAWHF. The CDR3, as DNA: TGTGCCAGTAGTGCCCTGGACAGGGCTTGGCATTTT.

V usage is TRBV6-5 and J usage is TRBJ2-1; the match to TRBD2 covers 7 bases. This CDR3 spans 14 amino acids. CDR1 MNHEY and CDR2 SVGAGI come from the germline V gene. The J segment lost 2 bases and the V segment lost 6 bases, leaving 4 bases of the junction unmatched. The CDR3 sequence is CASRSGATYNEQFF. The CDR3 coding sequence is TGTGCCAGCAGGAGCGGGGCCACCTACAATGAGCAGTTCTTC.

The V call is TRBV4-2, the J call TRBJ1-1; 8 bases line up with TRBD1. V shed 0 bases and J 0 bases; nucleotides not matched to a gene: 12. The CDR3 spans 19 residues. The germline V gene has CDR1 LGHNA and CDR2 YNFKEQ. CDR3 bases: TGTGCCAGCAGCCAAGATTCGTGGACAGGGTTCGGGGTGAACACTGAAGCTTTCTTT. Amino acid sequence: CASSQDSWTGFGVNTEAFF.

This chain joins TRBV2 and TRBJ1-2; the match to TRBD1 covers 9 bases. The CDR3 totals 16 residues. With 6 bases clipped from V and 6 bases from J, the junction kept 14 bases outside the gene matches. Per germline, CDR1 SNHLY and CDR2 FYNNEI. The CDR3 DNA reads as TGTGCCAGCAGAAAAGTTACAGGGGGCGAGTTTGATGGCTACACCTTC. It yields the protein CASRKVTGGEFDGYTF.

The chain links TRBV19 to TRBJ2-4, with D possibly matching TRBD1 (6 bases). This CDR3 has 14 residues. Per the germline V gene, CDR1 is LNHDA and CDR2 is SQIVND (reference sequence). The CDR3 DNA follows: TGTGCTCCCCAAACCCAGGGGACCAAAAACATTCAGTACTTC. Translation gives CAPQTQGTKNIQYF. The full variable domain, completed using reference TRBV19 and TRBJ2-4, is DGGITQSPKYLFRKEGQNVTLSCEQNLNHDAMYWYRQDPGQGLRLIYYSQIVNDFQKGDIAEGYSVSREKKESFPLTVTSAQKNPTAFYLCAPQTQGTKNIQYFGAGTRLSVL.

The chain uses TRBV29-1 and TRBJ2-3, with D perhaps TRBD1 (6 bases). Trimming cost V 7 bases and J 2 bases, with 16 bases left between them. The CDR3 is made up of 14 amino acids. Germline V lookup: CDR1 SQVTM, CDR2 ANQGSEA. The CDR3 DNA reads TGCAGCGCAGGATGGGGGCTTGACACAGATACGCAGTATTTT. It specifies CSAGWGLDTDTQYF.

This clone occurred once. The V gene is TRBV18, the J gene TRBJ2-3; D possibly corresponds to TRBD1 (6 bases). Looked up from germline, CDR1 is KGHSH and CDR2 is LQKENI. V dropped 5 bases and J dropped 4 bases, with 13 bases sitting between them. This CDR3 is 14 amino acids long. CDR3 in amino acids: CASSSNQGPDTQYF. The CDR3 DNA follows: TGTGCCAGCTCATCCAATCAGGGGCCAGATACGCAGTATTTT.

The chain uses TRBV6-1 and TRBJ1-1; D remains ambiguous. Trimming removed 1 base at V and 1 base at J, with 7 bases between. The germline gives CDR1 MNHNS, CDR2 SASEGT. The CDR3 contains 14 residues. In DNA form, the CDR3 reads TGTGCCAGCAGTGAAGAGTGGGCGAACACTGAAGCTTTCTTT. Amino acid sequence: CASSEEWANTEAFF.

The V gene is TRBV19, the J gene TRBJ2-3, with TRBD1 identical over 7 bases. Germline CDR1 and CDR2: LNHDA and SQIVND (reference sequence). The ends lost 6 bases at V and 0 bases at J; junction bases unmatched: 3. This CDR3 is 14 amino acids long. The CDR3 nucleotides are TGTGCCAGTAGGGCAGGGGGTAGCACAGATACGCAGTATTTT. It is translated as CASRAGGSTDTQYF.

V gene TRBV6-6 combines with J gene TRBJ1-1, with TRBD1 as a possible D gene (6 bases). CDR1 and CDR2 (germline): MNHNY, SVGAGI (reference sequence). The CDR3 is 14 residues long. The ends were cut back, 6 bases at V and 3 bases at J, with 14 bases in the middle. CDR3 DNA: TGTGCCAGCAGGGACCCACAGGGTGACACTGAAGCTTTCTTT. Its protein is CASRDPQGDTEAFF.

The CDR3 nucleotides read TGTGCCAGCAGCCAAGGAGGGTATAATGAAAAACTGTTTTTT. Amino acids: CASSQGGYNEKLFF. The genes are TRBV3-1 (or the pseudogene TRBV3-2) and TRBJ1-4; D gene uncertain. In germline, CDR1 is LGHDT, CDR2 YNNKEL (reference sequence). The V and J ends lost 1 base and 4 bases respectively, with 7 bases between them. The CDR3 has 14 amino acids.

The chain employs TRBV5-6 and TRBJ2-1; 9 bases are a match to TRBD1. Germline V CDR1 and CDR2: SGHDT, YYEEEE. Trimming took 7 bases from V and 6 from J; bases not matched to a gene: 8. The CDR3 is 14 residues long. The CDR3 region is CASWKGQGINEQFF. In nucleotides, the CDR3 is TGTGCCAGCTGGAAGGGACAGGGAATCAATGAGCAGTTCTTC.

DNA for the CDR3: TGTGCCAGCAGTTACCACCGGGACAGGGGTAGGACAGATACGCAGTATTTT. This codes for CASSYHRDRGRTDTQYF. The chain carries TRBV6-2 or TRBV6-3 and TRBJ2-3; 10 positions agree with TRBD1. The germline gives CDR1 MNHEY, CDR2 SVGEGT. Trimming took 2 bases from V and 3 from J; bases not matched to a gene: 8. The CDR3 has 17 amino acids.

There are a few counts of this clone. The chain recombines TRBV2 with TRBJ2-3, with a tentative D call TRBD1 (6 bases). Germline CDR1 SNHLY, CDR2 FYNNEI. This CDR3 contains 13 residues. V was pared by 6 bases and J by 4 bases, with 11 bases between. CDR3 loop: CASRGTTADTQYF. The CDR3 bases are TGTGCCAGCAGGGGGACAACCGCAGATACGCAGTATTTT. The entire variable domain, with the rest obtained from reference TRBV2 and TRBJ2-3, is as follows: EPEVTQTPSHQVTQMGQEVILRCVPISNHLYFYWYRQILGQKVEFLVSFYNNEISEKSEIFDDQFSVERPDGSNFTLKIRSTKLEDSAMYFCASRGTTADTQYFGPGTRLTVL.

V gene TRBV6-6 combines with J gene TRBJ1-1; TRBD1 agrees at 7 bases. The V gene end was trimmed by 0 bases and the J gene end by 6 bases; junction bases not matched to a gene: 4. Germline V CDR1 and CDR2: MNHNY, SVGAGI (reference sequence). The CDR3 consists of 14 residues. The CDR3 protein is CASSYSTGFPEAFF. The CDR3 DNA follows: TGTGCCAGCAGTTACTCGACAGGGTTTCCTGAAGCTTTCTTT.

V is TRBV2 and J is TRBJ1-2; 7 positions match TRBD1. The CDR3 is made up of 14 amino acids. Germline loops: CDR1 SNHLY, CDR2 FYNNEI. J was trimmed by 5 bases and V by 2 bases; bases with no gene match: 5. CDR3 residues: CASSESAGGYGYTF. CDR3 nucleotides: TGTGCCAGCAGTGAATCGGCAGGGGGTTATGGCTACACCTTC.

J is TRBJ1-1 and V is TRBV11-2; D unresolved. Trimming shortened V by 5 bases and J by 3 bases, and 10 bases separated the two germline ends. The CDR3 contains 13 residues. The germline V gene encodes CDR1 SGHAT and CDR2 FQNNGV. The CDR3: CASSRTLDTEAFF. As DNA, the CDR3 is TGTGCCAGCAGCCGGACTCTTGACACTGAAGCTTTCTTT.

J is TRBJ1-2 and V is TRBV29-1, with TRBD1 as a possible D gene (6 bases). Germline V gene data show CDR1 as SQVTM and CDR2 as ANQGSEA. V lost 5 bases and J 8 bases, leaving 12 bases between the germline ends. This CDR3 has 11 residues. CDR3 sequence reads: CSVSPGGGYTF. The CDR3 DNA follows: TGCAGCGTTAGTCCGGGGGGCGGCTACACCTTC.

The chain carries TRBV2 and TRBJ2-5; possible D gene TRBD1, 5 bases. The V gene's germline CDR1 is SNHLY and CDR2 FYNNEI. V lost 6 bases and J 0 bases, leaving 11 bases between the germline ends. This CDR3 is 14 amino acids long. The CDR3, as DNA: TGTGCCAGCAGCCAAGACAGAAACCAAGAGACCCAGTACTTC. This gives the protein CASSQDRNQETQYF. The variable domain in full, completed from reference TRBV2 and TRBJ2-5, reads EPEVTQTPSHQVTQMGQEVILRCVPISNHLYFYWYRQILGQKVEFLVSFYNNEISEKSEIFDDQFSVERPDGSNFTLKIRSTKLEDSAMYFCASSQDRNQETQYFGPGTRLLVL.

The chain uses TRBV29-1 and TRBJ2-7; a possible D gene is TRBD1 (5 bases). This CDR3 spans 11 amino acids. Germline V gives CDR1 SQVTM, CDR2 ANQGSEA. V gave up 4 bases and J gave up 6 bases, with 10 bases separating them. The CDR3 protein is CSVGSQGEQYF. The CDR3 DNA reads TGCAGCGTTGGTAGCCAGGGCGAGCAGTACTTC.

This clone was detected only a few times. The CDR3 reads CASIPRRQVLGTEAFF. CDR3 sequence (DNA): TGTGCCAGCATCCCGCGCCGACAGGTCCTGGGGACTGAAGCTTTCTTT. The chain joins TRBV5-8 to TRBJ1-1; tentative D call: TRBD1 (6 bases). The CDR3 runs to 16 residues. Germline CDR1 and CDR2: SGHTS and YDEGEE. The V gene lost 6 bases and the J gene lost 5 bases, with 23 bases spanning the gap.